A selection of T cell receptor beta chains follows, all from one sample in a study of blood T cell repertoires in COVID-19. This table comes from immunoSEQ multiplex PCR, and its TCRdb copy is limited to in-frame clones, with some not included. The table shows around 63,000 clones, with under 85% occurring only once. Sample: peripheral blood. The receptors were sampled from a woman aged 70-85 years with acute or convalescent COVID-19. CDR3s include the opening cysteine and the closing phenylalanine or tryptophan. The D gene is left open where the match is weak. Clone size is given for some rows only: seen once, a few or many times, or a class if the clone is expanded.

J | V | size | D | DNA | CDR3
TRBJ1-5 | TRBV28 | - | - | TGTGCCAGCAGTTTGGCTTTCGGCAATCAGCCCCAGCATTTT | CASSLAFGNQPQHF
TRBJ1-1 | TRBV5-8 | - | - | TGTGCCAGCAGCTTGGGGCAGGGGATTGAAGCTTTCTTT | CASSLGQGIEAFF
TRBJ2-2 | TRBV5-6 | - | TRBD1 | TGTGCCAGCAGCTCTGTGACAGGGACGAAAGCGAACACCGGGGAGCTGTTTTTT | CASSSVTGTKANTGELFF
TRBJ2-1 | TRBV29-1 | - | - | TGCAGCGCCCTACGAGGACTGAATGAGCAGTTCTTC | CSALRGLNEQFF
TRBJ2-5 | TRBV9 | - | - | TGTGCCAGCAGCGCCCCTCCCCAAGAGACCCAGTACTTC | CASSAPPQETQYF
TRBJ2-7 | TRBV10-3 | - | TRBD1 | TGTGCCATCAGTGGAGGACAGGGGGTGGAAGAGCAGTACTTC | CAISGGQGVEEQYF
TRBJ2-3 | TRBV7-3 | many | TRBD2 | TGTGCCAGCAGCCGACTAGCGGGAGATACGCAGTATTTT | CASSRLAGDTQYF
TRBJ1-2 | TRBV29-1 | once | TRBD1 | TGCAGCGCAAGACAGGGGAACTATGGCTACACCTTC | CSARQGNYGYTF
TRBJ1-2 | TRBV29-1 | once | TRBD1 | TGCAGCGTTGGACAGACCGGGACAGTAACTAATGGCTACACCTTC | CSVGQTGTVTNGYTF
TRBJ2-3 | TRBV28 | many | - | TGTGCCAGCAGTTTACCGACAGAACTCACAGATACGCAGTATTTT | CASSLPTELTDTQYF
TRBJ1-1 | TRBV27 | - | TRBD1 | TGTGCCAGCAACGACAGGGGGTTAGCGAACACTGAAGCTTTCTTT | CASNDRGLANTEAFF
TRBJ1-2 | TRBV3-1/TRBV3-2 | - | - | TGTGCCAGCAGCCAAGGGACACTGGGCAGCTATGGCTACACCTTC | CASSQGTLGSYGYTF
TRBJ2-2 | TRBV6-5 | - | - | TGTGCCAGCAACCGGGACACCAACACCGGGGAGCTGTTTTTT | CASNRDTNTGELFF
TRBJ1-1 | TRBV3-1/TRBV3-2 | - | - | TGTGCCAGCAGCCAAGGGCAGGGTCAAGCCGCTTTCTTT | CASSQGQGQAAFF
TRBJ2-5 | TRBV5-4 | - | - | TGTGCCAGCAGCTTGGGAGGGTTTGAGACCCAGTACTTC | CASSLGGFETQYF
TRBJ1-1 | TRBV18 | - | - | TGTGCCAGCTCTCAAGGGGTGGGCACTGAAGCTTTCTTT | CASSQGVGTEAFF
TRBJ1-5 | TRBV3-1/TRBV3-2 | - | - | TGTGCCAGCAGCCTCCTCAATCAGCCCCAGCATTTT | CASSLLNQPQHF
TRBJ1-1 | TRBV30 | - | - | TGTGCCTGGAGCAGGACAGTTGAAGCTTTCTTT | CAWSRTVEAFF
TRBJ1-2 | TRBV3-1/TRBV3-2 | - | - | TGTGCCAGCAGCCAGGAGGGGTTTGAAGGCTACACCTTC | CASSQEGFEGYTF
TRBJ1-2 | TRBV3-1/TRBV3-2 | - | - | TGTGCCAGCAGCCCCAACACCGCAGACAGTTATAATGGCTACACCTTC | CASSPNTADSYNGYTF
TRBJ1-3 | TRBV10-3 | - | - | TGTGCCATCAGAGCAAGCTCTGGAAACACCATATATTTT | CAIRASSGNTIYF
TRBJ1-3 | TRBV9 | - | - | TGTGCCAGCAGCGGCAGGCCCTCTGGAAACACCATATATTTT | CASSGRPSGNTIYF
TRBJ1-2 | TRBV4-1 | - | - | TGCGCCAGCAGCCAAGCGGTGAAGGGGGTGTATGGCTACACCTTC | CASSQAVKGVYGYTF
TRBJ2-1 | TRBV7-6 | - | - | TGTGCCAGCAGCTCCACAATCGACGGGAGCTCCTACAATGAGCAGTTCTTC | CASSSTIDGSSYNEQFF
TRBJ2-1 | TRBV10-3 | once | - | TGTGCCATCAGTGAACCGACACAGAACAATGAGCAGTTCTTC | CAISEPTQNNEQFF
TRBJ2-5 | TRBV10-3 | - | TRBD1 | TGTGCCATCAGTGAGGCCGGGACAGCAGTGCCCCAGTACTTC | CAISEAGTAVPQYF
TRBJ2-7 | TRBV5-1 | - | TRBD1 | TGCGCCAGCAGCTCGACAGGGTTCTACGAGCAGTACTTC | CASSSTGFYEQYF
TRBJ2-3 | TRBV3-1/TRBV3-2 | once | TRBD1 | TGTGCCAGCAGCCGTCAAAGGACAGGGGGCACAGATACGCAGTATTTT | CASSRQRTGGTDTQYF
TRBJ2-7 | TRBV10-1 | few | TRBD1 | TGCGCCAGCAGTGGATGGACAGGGACCAGCGAGCAGTACTTC | CASSGWTGTSEQYF
TRBJ2-1 | TRBV29-1 | - | TRBD2 | TGCAGCGTTGGGCTAGCGGGGACCACCGGGGAGCAGTTCTTC | CSVGLAGTTGEQFF
TRBJ1-1 | TRBV20-1 | - | - | TGCAGTGTCCGACGGGACACTGAAGCTTTCTTT | CSVRRDTEAFF
TRBJ2-3 | TRBV6-1 | - | TRBD1 | TGTGCCAGCAGTGTAAAACGGGGCACAGGGGGCTTGGGAGATACGCAGTATTTT | CASSVKRGTGGLGDTQYF
TRBJ2-5 | TRBV10-3 | - | - | TGTGCCATCAGTGAGGTCAGGGAAGAGACCCAGTACTTC | CAISEVREETQYF
TRBJ2-2 | TRBV5-1 | - | - | TGCGCCAGCAGCTTGGTAGTTGGACAGCCCTTGTCTGGCGGGGAGCTGTTTTTT | CASSLVVGQPLSGGELFF
TRBJ2-6 | TRBV19 | once | TRBD2 | TGTGCCAGTAGTCGGGGGGACTCCACGGCTGGGGCCAACGTCCTGACTTTC | CASSRGDSTAGANVLTF
TRBJ2-3 | TRBV10-2 | - | TRBD2 | TGCGCCAGCAGTCAGCGGGGGGGTGGCACAGATACGCAGTATTTT | CASSQRGGGTDTQYF
TRBJ2-3 | TRBV7-6 | - | TRBD2 | TGTGCCAGCAGCTTACTGCCCGGGACTAGCTTCGTTAAAGATACGCAGTATTTT | CASSLLPGTSFVKDTQYF
TRBJ1-5 | TRBV5-1 | - | - | TGCGCCAGCAGCTTGGGGTCCGGGGCCGGGGGGCCCCAGCATTTT | CASSLGSGAGGPQHF
TRBJ1-2 | TRBV29-1 | - | TRBD1 | TGCAGCGTTGGGGACAGGGACTATGGCTACACCTTC | CSVGDRDYGYTF
TRBJ2-2 | TRBV2 | - | TRBD1 | TGTGCCAGCAGCTTACAGGGGGCCGGGGAGCTGTTTTTT | CASSLQGAGELFF
TRBJ1-5 | TRBV16 | few | - | TGTGCCAGCAGCCAATTGGGCAGAAGTCAGCCCCAGCATTTT | CASSQLGRSQPQHF
TRBJ2-5 | TRBV23-1 | - | TRBD2 | TGCGCCAGCAGTTCTCCGATGGGGGGGAGACAAGAGACCCAGTACTTC | CASSSPMGGRQETQYF
TRBJ1-1 | TRBV2 | once | - | TGTGCCAGCACCCGAGAGACAAACACTGAAGCTTTCTTT | CASTRETNTEAFF
TRBJ2-5 | TRBV3-1/TRBV3-2 | - | TRBD1 | TGTGCCAGCAGCCGGACAGGGTCCACCCAAGAGACCCAGTACTTC | CASSRTGSTQETQYF
TRBJ2-1 | TRBV2 | - | - | TGTGCCAGCAGTGGCGACACTTACTCCTACAATGAGCAGTTCTTC | CASSGDTYSYNEQFF
TRBJ1-1 | TRBV6-6 | - | TRBD1 | TGTGCCAGCAGTCCTCGGGACAGGGAAACTGAAGCTTTCTTT | CASSPRDRETEAFF
TRBJ2-2 | TRBV5-1 | few | TRBD1 | TGCGCCAGCAGAAGAGGACAGGGGGCTGGCGGGGAGCTGTTTTTT | CASRRGQGAGGELFF
TRBJ1-1 | TRBV6-2/TRBV6-3 | - | TRBD1 | TGTGCCAGCAGTGGGGGACAGACCTTGAACACTGAAGCTTTCTTT | CASSGGQTLNTEAFF
TRBJ1-1 | TRBV2 | - | TRBD1 | TGTGCCAGCAGCCTCGGACAGGGATGGACTGAAGCTTTCTTT | CASSLGQGWTEAFF
TRBJ2-7 | TRBV5-6 | - | - | TGTGCCAGCAGCTTGGGGTTAGCGTACTACGAGCAGTACTTC | CASSLGLAYYEQYF
TRBJ2-7 | TRBV21-1 | - | - | TGTGCCAGCAGCAAAGGACAGGGGGGAGAGCAGTACTTC | CASSKGQGGEQYF
TRBJ2-7 | TRBV2 | few | - | TGTGCCAGCAGTGCCCATACACTATCCTACGAGCAGTACTTC | CASSAHTLSYEQYF
TRBJ2-3 | TRBV12-3/TRBV12-4 | - | - | TGTGCCAGCAGCGGTAATAGAGATACGCAGTATTTT | CASSGNRDTQYF